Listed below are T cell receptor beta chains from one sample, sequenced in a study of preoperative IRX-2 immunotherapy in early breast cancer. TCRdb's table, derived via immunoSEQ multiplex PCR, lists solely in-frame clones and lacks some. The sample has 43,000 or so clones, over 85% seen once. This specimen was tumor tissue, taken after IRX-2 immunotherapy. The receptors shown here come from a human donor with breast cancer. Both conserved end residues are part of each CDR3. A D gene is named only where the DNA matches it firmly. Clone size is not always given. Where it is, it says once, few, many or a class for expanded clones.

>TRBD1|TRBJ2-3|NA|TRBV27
TGTGCCAGCAGTTACCGGACAGGGCCCCCTTACACAGATACGCAGTATTTT
CASSYRTGPPYTDTQYF
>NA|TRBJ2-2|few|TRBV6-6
TGTGCCAGCTCGGCCACCGGGGAGCTGTTTTTT
CASSATGELFF
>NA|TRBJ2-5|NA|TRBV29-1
TGCAGCGTTGAAGATACGGGGGCAAGAGAGACCCAGTACTTC
CSVEDTGARETQYF
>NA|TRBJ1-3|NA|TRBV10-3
TGTGCCATCAGGAAGGACACCTCTGGAAACACCATATATTTT
CAIRKDTSGNTIYF
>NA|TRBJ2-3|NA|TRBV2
TGTGCCAGCAAATTTGTGGTTATAGGAGACACAGATACGCAGTATTTT
CASKFVVIGDTDTQYF
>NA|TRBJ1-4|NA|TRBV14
TGTGCCAGCAGCCAACTAGCGGGAAATGAAAAACTGTTTTTT
CASSQLAGNEKLFF
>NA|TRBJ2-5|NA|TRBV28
TGTGCCAGCAGCGGGTGGGGCTACCAAGAGACCCAGTACTTC
CASSGWGYQETQYF
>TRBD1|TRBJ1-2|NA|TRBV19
TGTGCCAGTAGTGGACAGGGAGGGTTCTATGGCTACACCTTC
CASSGQGGFYGYTF
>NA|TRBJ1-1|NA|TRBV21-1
TGTGCCAGCAGGCAATCGGGCCCATTCTTCTTCTTT
CASRQSGPFFFF
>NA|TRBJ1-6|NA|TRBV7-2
TGTGCCAGCAGCTTAGGGGGTTCGGGGGGCCGAGGGGATTCACCCCTCCACTTT
CASSLGGSGGRGDSPLHF
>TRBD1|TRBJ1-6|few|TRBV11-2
TGTGCCAGCAGCCCGACCGGGACAGGGGGCCCCTTTAATTCACCCCTCCACTTT
CASSPTGTGGPFNSPLHF
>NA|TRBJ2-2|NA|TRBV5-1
TGCGCCAGCAGCTCGGGGAGGACAGCCGTTTGGACCGGGGAGCTGTTTTTT
CASSSGRTAVWTGELFF
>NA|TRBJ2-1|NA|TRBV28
TGTGCCAGCAGTCCTGGGATTCGTGGGTCTCTCTATGAGCAGTTCTTC
CASSPGIRGSLYEQFF
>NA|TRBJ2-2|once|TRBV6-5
TGTGCCAGCAGCCGCTCGTCAGCCGGGGAGCTGTTTTTT
CASSRSSAGELFF
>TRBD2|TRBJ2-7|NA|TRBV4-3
TGCGCCAGCAGCCGCATCCTCCTGACTAGCGGGGCCCTAAAGACGTCCTACGAGCAGTACTTC
CASSRILLTSGALKTSYEQYF
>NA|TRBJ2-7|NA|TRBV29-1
TGCAGCGTTGGGAGACAGGCTTACGAGCAGTACTTC
CSVGRQAYEQYF
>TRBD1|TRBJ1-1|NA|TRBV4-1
TGCGCCAGCAGCCAAGTATTCTCCAGGGGGTCCATGAACACTGAAGCTTTCTTT
CASSQVFSRGSMNTEAFF
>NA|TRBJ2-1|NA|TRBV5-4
TGTGCCAGCAGCACATACAATGAGCAGTTCTTC
CASSTYNEQFF
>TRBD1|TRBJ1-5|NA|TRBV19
TGTGCCAGTAGGAGGACAGGAGATCAGCCCCAGCATTTT
CASRRTGDQPQHF
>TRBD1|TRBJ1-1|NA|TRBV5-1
TGCGCCAGCAGCTTAGAAAGTCCGGGACAGGGAAAAGCTTTCTTT
CASSLESPGQGKAFF